Listed below are T cell receptor beta chains from one sample, sequenced in a study of resident and recirculating memory T cells in vitiligo. Repertoires were generated with immunoSEQ multiplex PCR, while TCRdb's copy carries only in-frame clones and drops some. Found here are about 76,000 clones, roughly 94% of them singletons; the top ten hold about 5%. Specimen: blood. The receptors stem from a male donor with vitiligo. Each CDR3 is given with its conserved first and last residue. D genes are given only for firm matches.

V: TRBV5-8; D: -; CDR3: CASRTRAVGANVLTF
V: TRBV30; D: TRBD1; CDR3: CAWTDRGTGEQYF
V: TRBV11-2; D: TRBD1; CDR3: CASNQIKGQGEETQYF
V: TRBV28; D: -; CDR3: CASTPRRGTEAFF
V: TRBV15; D: -; CDR3: CATSRLGLEGAADTQYF
V: TRBV5-4; D: -; CDR3: CASSLLVTGLMNTEAFF
V: TRBV28; D: -; CDR3: CASSSGTPYGYTF
V: TRBV29-1; D: TRBD1; CDR3: CSVYDRVLTNYIQYF
V: TRBV28; D: -; CDR3: CASSPIGPEKLFF
V: TRBV5-1; D: -; CDR3: CASSSGGGYEQYF
V: TRBV5-1; D: -; CDR3: CASSRRLEGTDTQYF
V: TRBV7-2; D: -; CDR3: CASSEPAGPANEQYF
V: TRBV6-5; D: -; CDR3: CASSLSGHYGYTF
V: TRBV7-9; D: -; CDR3: CASSLALGRVSGNTIYF
V: TRBV19; D: TRBD1; CDR3: CASSIAGTGPYEQYF
V: TRBV7-2; D: TRBD2; CDR3: CASSLGVAGGPGYTQYF
V: TRBV19; D: TRBD2; CDR3: CASSIDPELAGELHNEQFF
V: TRBV7-2; D: -; CDR3: CASSLREGGGDTQYF
V: TRBV7-7; D: -; CDR3: CASSPTSFRETQYF
V: TRBV5-6; D: TRBD1; CDR3: CASSWTTGGRWTEAFF
V: TRBV7-4; D: TRBD1; CDR3: CASSSVRQGACWETQYF
V: TRBV30; D: TRBD1; CDR3: CAWSRQGATNTQYF
V: TRBV7-2; D: -; CDR3: CASSLRLGQRSYGYTF
V: TRBV27; D: -; CDR3: CASSSAGHIQPQHF
V: TRBV5-4; D: TRBD1; CDR3: CASSLRLGGADTIYF
V: TRBV5-6; D: TRBD1; CDR3: CASSFPLTGGIADTQYF
V: TRBV6-5; D: TRBD1; CDR3: CASSYSAGQGPNEQFF
V: TRBV11-3; D: -; CDR3: CASSLALKGSETQYF
V: TRBV7-6; D: TRBD2; CDR3: CASSEEIAGLQETQYF
V: TRBV28; D: -; CDR3: CASMDGQMNTEAFF
V: TRBV11-1; D: -; CDR3: CASSLLGDEQYF
V: TRBV6-5; D: -; CDR3: CASSLRQIRTGELFF
V: TRBV9; D: -; CDR3: CASSPTMGNEQFF
V: TRBV7-6; D: TRBD1; CDR3: CASSSTGGPSGNTIYF
V: TRBV29-1; D: TRBD2; CDR3: CSVERSSGRSVGELFF
V: TRBV5-1; D: TRBD2; CDR3: CASSLTSGSFNEQFF
V: TRBV28; D: -; CDR3: CASSFGGGSSTEAFF
V: TRBV5-1; D: -; CDR3: CASSLGGEAFF
V: TRBV11-2; D: TRBD1; CDR3: CASTRTGVDTQYF
V: TRBV11-1; D: -; CDR3: CASSLSGVPYEQYF
V: TRBV9; D: -; CDR3: CASSPLRGFSYEQYF
V: TRBV4-3; D: TRBD2; CDR3: CASSPRGLAGEETQYF